These T cell receptor beta chains were read from a single sample in a study of vaccination and CD4 T cells after COVID-19. Which antigens these TCRs recognize remains unknown. TCRdb fed the PCR reads into MiXCR, producing one record per CDR3 protein. The sample consists of some 15,000 distinct CDR3 sequences, roughly 52% of them appearing once. The sequencing here drew on CD4+ T cells from blood, cultured in vitro, taken before SARS-CoV-2 vaccination. The receptors derive from a human donor who had recovered from COVID-19. CDR3s include the opening cysteine and the closing phenylalanine or tryptophan. The order of the fields is clone size, V gene, J gene, D gene, CDR3 DNA, CDR3 protein. D genes are given only for firm matches. Clone size is given for some rows only: seen once, a few or many times, or a class if the clone is expanded.

>NA|TRBV3-1|TRBJ2-1|NA
TGTGCCAGCAGCCAGGGGGTCGAGCAGTTCTTC
CASSQGVEQFF
>large|TRBV5-1|TRBJ2-1|TRBD1
TGCGCCAGCAGCCCGAGACAGGGGGACAATGAGCAGTTCTTC
CASSPRQGDNEQFF
>NA|TRBV18|TRBJ2-1|NA
TGTGCCAGCTCACAATTGGTCGGGGATGAGCAGTTCTTC
CASSQLVGDEQFF
>NA|TRBV10-1|TRBJ2-1|NA
TGCGCCAGCAGGAGAATACCGCCTCAGACTAGTCTTGGGGGGCATGAGCAGTTCTTC
CASRRIPPQTSLGGHEQFF
>NA|TRBV30|TRBJ1-5|NA
TGTGCCTGGAGTGGGCAGCAAGCTCAGCCCCAGCATTTT
CAWSGQQAQPQHF
>few|TRBV20-1|TRBJ2-3|NA
TGCAGTGCTAGAGTGGTAGGCACAGATACGCAGTATTTT
CSARVVGTDTQYF
>NA|TRBV20-1|TRBJ2-7|NA
TGCAGTGCTAATGGAGTCAGGAGGAGCTACGAGCAGTACTTC
CSANGVRRSYEQYF
>few|TRBV6-5|TRBJ1-6|NA
TGTGCCAGCAGTTACAGAGGGGAGGGAAATTCACCCCTCCACTTT
CASSYRGEGNSPLHF
>NA|TRBV5-3|TRBJ2-7|NA
TGTGCCAGCAGCTTTAATTACGAGCAGTACTTC
CASSFNYEQYF
>once|TRBV30|TRBJ2-5|NA
TGTGCCTGGGCCCGTGAAGGGGGAAGGACCCAGTACTTC
CAWAREGGRTQYF
>few|TRBV5-1|TRBJ1-2|NA
TGCGCCAGCAGCTCGACTAGCCCATATGGCTACACCTTC
CASSSTSPYGYTF